This TCR beta chain appears in the sequencing data of a study of T cells in Graves' hyperthyroidism and ophthalmopathy. Stable Graves' hyperthyroidism denoted no ophthalmopathy progression over 18 months. The CDR3 covers 14 residues. Germline CDR1 MNHEY, CDR2 SVGEGT. Trimming removed 7 bases at V and 3 bases at J, with 15 bases between. TCR beta CDR3 region amplification was performed from RNA transcripts. TCR CDR3 underwent first-round RT-PCR with the HTBI primer set. TCRdb recomputed calls from the multiplex PCR reads with MiXCR, one row per CDR3 protein. Altogether hundreds of thousands of distinct CDR3 sequences are present, roughly 14% being singletons, with the ten largest covering roughly 7.4%. Study-wide findings and caveats: Ophthalmopathy was told apart from stable hyperthyroidism by a 13 V-J model.

The sample holds many counts of this clonotype. What it binds is unknown. The sample consisted of blood. This chain uses TRBV6-2 or TRBV6-3 with TRBJ2-5, with D perhaps TRBD1 (5 bases). The clonotype was recovered from a woman aged 18-29 years with Graves' hyperthyroidism. CDR3 nucleotides: TGTGCCAGCAAACTCATGGGCAGGGAAGAGACCCAGTACTTC. Residues: CASKLMGREETQYF.